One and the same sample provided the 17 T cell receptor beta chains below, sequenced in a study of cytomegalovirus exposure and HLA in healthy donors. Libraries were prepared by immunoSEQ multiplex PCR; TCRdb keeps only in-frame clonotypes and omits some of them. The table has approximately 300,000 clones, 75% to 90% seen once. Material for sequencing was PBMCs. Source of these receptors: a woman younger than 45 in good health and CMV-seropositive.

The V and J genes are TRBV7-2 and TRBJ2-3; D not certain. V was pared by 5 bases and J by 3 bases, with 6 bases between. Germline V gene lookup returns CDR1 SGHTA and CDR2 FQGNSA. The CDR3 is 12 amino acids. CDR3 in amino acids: CASSPRTDTQYF. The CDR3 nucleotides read TGTGCCAGCAGCCCTCGTACAGATACGCAGTATTTT.

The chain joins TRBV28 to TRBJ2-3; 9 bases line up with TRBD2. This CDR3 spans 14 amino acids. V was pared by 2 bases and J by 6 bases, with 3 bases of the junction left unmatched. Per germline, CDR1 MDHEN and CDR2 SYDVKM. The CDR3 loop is CASSLILAGDTQYF. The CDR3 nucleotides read TGTGCCAGCAGTTTAATCCTAGCGGGGGATACGCAGTATTTT.

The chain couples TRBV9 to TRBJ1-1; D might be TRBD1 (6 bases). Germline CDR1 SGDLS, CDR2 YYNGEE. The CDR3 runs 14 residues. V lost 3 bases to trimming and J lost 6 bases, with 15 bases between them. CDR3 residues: CASSAGQYLPEAFF. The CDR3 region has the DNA TGTGCCAGCAGCGCTGGACAGTATCTCCCTGAAGCTTTCTTT.

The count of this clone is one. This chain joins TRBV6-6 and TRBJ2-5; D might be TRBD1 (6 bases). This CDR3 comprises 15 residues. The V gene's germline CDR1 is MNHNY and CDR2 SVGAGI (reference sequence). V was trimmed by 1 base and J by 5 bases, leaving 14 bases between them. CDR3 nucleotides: TGTGCCAGCAGTTACTTAGGGGGTAGGTCGGAGACCCAGTACTTC. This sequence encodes CASSYLGGRSETQYF.

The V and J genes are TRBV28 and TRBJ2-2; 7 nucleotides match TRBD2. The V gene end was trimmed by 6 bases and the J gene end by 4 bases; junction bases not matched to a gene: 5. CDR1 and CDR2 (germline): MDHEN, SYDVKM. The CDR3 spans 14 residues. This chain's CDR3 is CASSRRTSTGELFF. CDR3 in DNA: TGTGCCAGCAGCCGCAGGACTAGCACCGGGGAGCTGTTTTTT.

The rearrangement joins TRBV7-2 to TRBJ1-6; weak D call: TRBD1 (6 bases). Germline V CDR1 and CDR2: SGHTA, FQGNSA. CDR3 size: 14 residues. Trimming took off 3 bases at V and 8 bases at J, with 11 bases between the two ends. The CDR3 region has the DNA TGTGCCAGCAGCTTCAACAGGGTTCATTCACCCCTCCACTTT. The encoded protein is CASSFNRVHSPLHF.

The CDR3 reads CASRETANSNQPQHF. The DNA for the CDR3 is TGTGCCAGCAGGGAGACTGCAAATAGCAATCAGCCCCAGCATTTT. The chain links TRBV6-4 to TRBJ1-5; D is unclear. V shed 6 bases and J shed 0 bases, with 12 bases lying between them. Germline V gene sequence: CDR1 MRHNA, CDR2 SNTAGT. This CDR3 is 15 amino acids long.

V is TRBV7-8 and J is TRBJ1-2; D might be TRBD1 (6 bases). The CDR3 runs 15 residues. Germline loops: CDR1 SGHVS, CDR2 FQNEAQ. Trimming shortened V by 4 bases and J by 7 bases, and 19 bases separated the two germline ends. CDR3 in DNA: TGTGCCAGCAGCTCGCGAGAGGCAGGGGCGAGTGGCTACACCTTC. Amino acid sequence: CASSSREAGASGYTF. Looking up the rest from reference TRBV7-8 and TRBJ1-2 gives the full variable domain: GAGVSQSPRYKVAKRGQDVALRCDPISGHVSLFWYQQALGQGPEFLTYFQNEAQLDKSGLPSDRFFAERPEGSVSTLKIQRTQQEDSAVYLCASSSREAGASGYTFGSGTRLTVV.

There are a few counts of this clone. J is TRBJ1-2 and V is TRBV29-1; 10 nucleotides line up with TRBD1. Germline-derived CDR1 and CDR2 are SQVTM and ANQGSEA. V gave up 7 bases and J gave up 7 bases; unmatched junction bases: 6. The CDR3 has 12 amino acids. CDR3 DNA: TGCAGCGCTGTGGGGACAGGGGTTGGCTACACCTTC. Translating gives CSAVGTGVGYTF.

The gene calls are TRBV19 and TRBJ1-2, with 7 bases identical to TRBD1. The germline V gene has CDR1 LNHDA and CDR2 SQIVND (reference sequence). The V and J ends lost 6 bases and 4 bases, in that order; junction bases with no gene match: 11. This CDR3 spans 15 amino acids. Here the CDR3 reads CASRTGANLLYGYTF. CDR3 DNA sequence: TGTGCCAGTAGAACAGGGGCGAATCTTCTCTATGGCTACACCTTC.

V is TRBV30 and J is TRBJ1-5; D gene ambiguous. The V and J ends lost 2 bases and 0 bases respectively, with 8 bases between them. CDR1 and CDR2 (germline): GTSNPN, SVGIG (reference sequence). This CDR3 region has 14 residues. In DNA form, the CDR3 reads TGTGCCTGGAGTCAAACAGTTAGCAATCAGCCCCAGCATTTT. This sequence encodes CAWSQTVSNQPQHF.

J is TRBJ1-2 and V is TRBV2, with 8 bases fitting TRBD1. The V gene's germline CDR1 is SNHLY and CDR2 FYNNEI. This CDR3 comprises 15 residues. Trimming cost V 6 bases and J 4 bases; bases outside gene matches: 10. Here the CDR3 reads CASRAGTGWSYGYTF. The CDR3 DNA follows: TGTGCCAGCAGAGCCGGGACAGGATGGAGCTATGGCTACACCTTC.

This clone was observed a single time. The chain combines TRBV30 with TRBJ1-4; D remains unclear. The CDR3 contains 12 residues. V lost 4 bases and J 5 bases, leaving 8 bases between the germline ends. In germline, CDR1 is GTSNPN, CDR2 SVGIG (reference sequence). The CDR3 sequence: CAWKYSNEKLFF. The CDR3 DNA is TGTGCCTGGAAATACAGCAATGAAAAACTGTTTTTT.

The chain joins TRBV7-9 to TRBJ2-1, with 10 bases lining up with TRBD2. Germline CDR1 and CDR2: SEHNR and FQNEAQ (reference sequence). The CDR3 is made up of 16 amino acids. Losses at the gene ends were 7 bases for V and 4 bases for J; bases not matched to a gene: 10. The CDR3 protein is CASIISRTSGYNEQFF. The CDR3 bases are TGTGCCAGCATCATATCCAGGACTAGCGGTTACAATGAGCAGTTCTTC.

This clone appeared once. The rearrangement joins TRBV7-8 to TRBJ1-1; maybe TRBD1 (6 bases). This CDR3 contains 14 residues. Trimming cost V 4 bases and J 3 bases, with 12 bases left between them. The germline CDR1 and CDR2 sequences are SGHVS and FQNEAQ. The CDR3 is CASSSLDRHTEAFF. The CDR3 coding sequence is TGTGCCAGCAGCTCGCTCGACAGGCACACTGAAGCTTTCTTT.

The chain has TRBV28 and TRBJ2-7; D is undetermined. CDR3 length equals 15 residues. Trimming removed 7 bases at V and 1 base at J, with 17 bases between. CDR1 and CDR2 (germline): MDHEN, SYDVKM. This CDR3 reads CASNNTPQSSYEQYF. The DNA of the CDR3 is TGTGCCAGCAACAATACCCCCCAAAGTTCCTACGAGCAGTACTTC.

The CDR3 bases are TGTGCCACCAGGGACGGCCGGGGGAACACCGGGGAGCTGTTTTTT. It yields the protein CATRDGRGNTGELFF. The V gene is TRBV2, the J gene TRBJ2-2; D tentatively reads TRBD1 or TRBD2 (5 bases each). This CDR3 is built from 15 residues. The ends were cut back, 10 bases at V and 1 base at J, with 16 bases in the middle. Germline V gene sequence: CDR1 SNHLY, CDR2 FYNNEI.